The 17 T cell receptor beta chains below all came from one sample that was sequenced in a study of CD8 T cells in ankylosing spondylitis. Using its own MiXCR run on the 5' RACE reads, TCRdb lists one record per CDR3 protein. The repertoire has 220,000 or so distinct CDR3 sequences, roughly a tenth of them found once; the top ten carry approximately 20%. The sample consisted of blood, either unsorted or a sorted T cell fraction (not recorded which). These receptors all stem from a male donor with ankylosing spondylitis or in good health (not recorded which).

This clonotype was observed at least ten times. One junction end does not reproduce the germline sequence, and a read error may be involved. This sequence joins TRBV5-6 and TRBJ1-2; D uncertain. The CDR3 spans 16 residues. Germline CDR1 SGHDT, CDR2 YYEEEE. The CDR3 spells CANSAVAWAGNYGYTF. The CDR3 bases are TGTGCCAACAGCGCGGTCGCTTGGGCTGGGAACTATGGCTACACCTTC.

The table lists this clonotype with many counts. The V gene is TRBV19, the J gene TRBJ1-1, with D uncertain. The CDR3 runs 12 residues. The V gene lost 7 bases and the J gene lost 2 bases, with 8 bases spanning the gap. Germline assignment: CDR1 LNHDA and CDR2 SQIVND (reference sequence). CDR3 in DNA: TGTGCCAGTACGCGGGGAAACACTGAAGCTTTCTTT. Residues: CASTRGNTEAFF.

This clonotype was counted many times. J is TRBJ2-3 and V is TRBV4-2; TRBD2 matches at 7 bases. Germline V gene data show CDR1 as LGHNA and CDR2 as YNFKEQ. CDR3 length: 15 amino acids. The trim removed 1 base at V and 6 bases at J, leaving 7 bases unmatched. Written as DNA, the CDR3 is TGTGCCAGCAGCCAAGCCGGACTAGTCACGGATACGCAGTATTTT. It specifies CASSQAGLVTDTQYF.

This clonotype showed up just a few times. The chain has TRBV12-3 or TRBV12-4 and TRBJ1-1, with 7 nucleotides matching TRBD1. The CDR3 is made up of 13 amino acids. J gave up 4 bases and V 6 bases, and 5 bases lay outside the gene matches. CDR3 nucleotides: TGTGCCAGCAGCCAACAGGGGAGCACTGAAGCTTTCTTT. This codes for CASSQQGSTEAFF.

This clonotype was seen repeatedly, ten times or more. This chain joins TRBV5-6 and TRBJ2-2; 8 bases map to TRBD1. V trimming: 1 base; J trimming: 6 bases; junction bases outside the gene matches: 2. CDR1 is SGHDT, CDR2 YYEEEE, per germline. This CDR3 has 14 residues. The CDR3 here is CASSLTGGSGELFF. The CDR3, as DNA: TGTGCCAGCAGCTTGACAGGGGGGTCCGGGGAGCTGTTTTTT.

CDR3 bases: TGTGCCAGCAGCCAATTCCGAGCGGGGTACCGCACAGATACGCAGTATTTT. This encodes CASSQFRAGYRTDTQYF. This chain links TRBV3-1 with TRBJ2-3, with 7 nucleotides matching TRBD2. The CDR3 length is 17 residues. CDR1 and CDR2 from the germline V gene are LGHDT and YNNKEL (reference sequence). V shed 2 bases, J shed 1 base, and the junction held 9 bases outside the gene matches.

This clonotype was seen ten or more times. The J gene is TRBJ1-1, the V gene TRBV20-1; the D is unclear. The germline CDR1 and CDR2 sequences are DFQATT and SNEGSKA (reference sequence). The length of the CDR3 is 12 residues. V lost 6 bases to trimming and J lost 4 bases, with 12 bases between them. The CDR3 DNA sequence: TGCAGTGCCCCGACTATCCCCACTGAAGCTTTCTTT. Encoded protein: CSAPTIPTEAFF.

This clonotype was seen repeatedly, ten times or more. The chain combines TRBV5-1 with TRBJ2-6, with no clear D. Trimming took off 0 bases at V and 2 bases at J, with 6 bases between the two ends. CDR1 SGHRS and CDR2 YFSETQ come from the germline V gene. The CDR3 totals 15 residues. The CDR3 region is CASSLDGPGANVLTF. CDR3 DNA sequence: TGCGCCAGCAGCTTGGACGGGCCTGGGGCCAACGTCCTGACTTTC.

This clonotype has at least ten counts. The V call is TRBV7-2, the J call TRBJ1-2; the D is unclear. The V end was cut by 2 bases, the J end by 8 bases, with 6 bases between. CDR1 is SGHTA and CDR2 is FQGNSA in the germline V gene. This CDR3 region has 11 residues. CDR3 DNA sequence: TGTGCCAGCAGCTTAACCGGCGGCTACACCTTC. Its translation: CASSLTGGYTF. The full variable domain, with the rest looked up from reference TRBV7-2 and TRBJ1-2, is GAGVSQSPSNKVTEKGKDVELRCDPISGHTALYWYRQSLGQGLEFLIYFQGNSAPDKSGLPSDRFSAERTGGSVSTLTIQRTQQEDSAVYLCASSLTGGYTFGSGTRLTVV.

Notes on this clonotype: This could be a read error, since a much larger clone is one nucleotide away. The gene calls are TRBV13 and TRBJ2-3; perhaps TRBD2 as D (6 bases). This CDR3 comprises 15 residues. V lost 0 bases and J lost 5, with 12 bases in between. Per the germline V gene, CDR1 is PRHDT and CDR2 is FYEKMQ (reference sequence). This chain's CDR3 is CASSLGLLARDTQYF. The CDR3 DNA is TGTGCCAGCAGCTTAGGCCTCCTAGCGAGAGATACGCAGTATTTT. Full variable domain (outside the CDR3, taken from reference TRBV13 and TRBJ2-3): AAGVIQSPRHLIKEKRETATLKCYPIPRHDTVYWYQQGPGQDPQFLISFYEKMQSDKGSIPDRFSAQQFSDYHSELNMSSLELGDSALYFCASSLGLLARDTQYFGPGTRLTVL.

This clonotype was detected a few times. The CDR3 reads CASSLQAGYADTQYF. The CDR3 DNA follows: TGTGCCAGCAGCTTACAAGCGGGGTACGCAGATACGCAGTATTTT. The J gene is TRBJ2-3, the V gene TRBV7-2; 7 bases match TRBD2. Germline-derived CDR1 and CDR2 are SGHTA and FQGNSA. Trimming at V came to 2 bases and at J to 4 bases, leaving 6 bases not matched to a gene. This CDR3 is built from 15 residues.

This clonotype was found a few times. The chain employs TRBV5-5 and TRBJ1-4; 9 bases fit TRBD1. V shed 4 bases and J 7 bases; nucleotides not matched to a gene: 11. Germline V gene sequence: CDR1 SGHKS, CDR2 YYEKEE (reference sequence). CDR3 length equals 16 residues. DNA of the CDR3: TGTGCCAGCAGCCCGGGGGGACAGGGACCGAGTGAAAAACTGTTTTTT. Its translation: CASSPGGQGPSEKLFF.

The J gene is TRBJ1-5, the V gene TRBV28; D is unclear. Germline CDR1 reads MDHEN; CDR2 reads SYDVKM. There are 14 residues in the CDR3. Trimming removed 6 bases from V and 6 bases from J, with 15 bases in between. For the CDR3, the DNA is TGTGCCAGCAGGCCCGGTCAAAGTGGTCAGCCCCAGCATTTT. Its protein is CASRPGQSGQPQHF.

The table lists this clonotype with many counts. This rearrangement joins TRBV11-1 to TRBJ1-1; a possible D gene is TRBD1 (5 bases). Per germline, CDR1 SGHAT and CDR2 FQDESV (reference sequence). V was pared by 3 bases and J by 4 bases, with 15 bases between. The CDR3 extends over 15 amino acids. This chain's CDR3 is CASSLTRGGFTEAFF. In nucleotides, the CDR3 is TGTGCCAGCAGCTTGACCCGTGGGGGTTTCACTGAAGCTTTCTTT.

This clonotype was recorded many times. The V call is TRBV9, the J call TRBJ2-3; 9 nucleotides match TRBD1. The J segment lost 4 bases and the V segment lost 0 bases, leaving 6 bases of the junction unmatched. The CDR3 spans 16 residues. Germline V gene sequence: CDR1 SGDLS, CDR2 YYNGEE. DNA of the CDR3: TGTGCCAGCAGCGTAGAGCAGACAGGGGGAGCAGATACGCAGTATTTT. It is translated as CASSVEQTGGADTQYF.

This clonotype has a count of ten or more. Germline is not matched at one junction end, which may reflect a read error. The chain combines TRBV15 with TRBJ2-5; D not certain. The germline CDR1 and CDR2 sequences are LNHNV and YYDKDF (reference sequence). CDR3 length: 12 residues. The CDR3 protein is CATSRDFLSVNF. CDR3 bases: TGTGCCACCAGCAGAGATTTTCTCTCGGTGAACTTC.

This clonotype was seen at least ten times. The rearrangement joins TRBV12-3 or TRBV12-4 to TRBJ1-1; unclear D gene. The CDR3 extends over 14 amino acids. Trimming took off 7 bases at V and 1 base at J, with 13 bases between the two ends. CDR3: CASTPWGRNTEAFF. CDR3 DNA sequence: TGTGCCAGCACCCCATGGGGTCGGAACACTGAAGCTTTCTTT.